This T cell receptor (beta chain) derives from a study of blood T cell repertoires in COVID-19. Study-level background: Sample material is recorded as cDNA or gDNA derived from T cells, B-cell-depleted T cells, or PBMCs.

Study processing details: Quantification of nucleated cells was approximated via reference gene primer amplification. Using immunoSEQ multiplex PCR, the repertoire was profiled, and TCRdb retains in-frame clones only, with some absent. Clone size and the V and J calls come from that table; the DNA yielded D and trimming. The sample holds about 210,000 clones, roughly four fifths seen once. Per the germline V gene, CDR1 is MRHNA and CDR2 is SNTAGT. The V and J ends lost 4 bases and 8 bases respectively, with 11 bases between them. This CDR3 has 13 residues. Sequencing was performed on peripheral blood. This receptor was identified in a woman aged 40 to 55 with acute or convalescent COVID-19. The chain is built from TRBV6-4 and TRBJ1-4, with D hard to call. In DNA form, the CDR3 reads TGTGCCAGCAGTGTTGGCAGGAAGGAAAAACTGTTTTTT. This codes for CASSVGRKEKLFF.